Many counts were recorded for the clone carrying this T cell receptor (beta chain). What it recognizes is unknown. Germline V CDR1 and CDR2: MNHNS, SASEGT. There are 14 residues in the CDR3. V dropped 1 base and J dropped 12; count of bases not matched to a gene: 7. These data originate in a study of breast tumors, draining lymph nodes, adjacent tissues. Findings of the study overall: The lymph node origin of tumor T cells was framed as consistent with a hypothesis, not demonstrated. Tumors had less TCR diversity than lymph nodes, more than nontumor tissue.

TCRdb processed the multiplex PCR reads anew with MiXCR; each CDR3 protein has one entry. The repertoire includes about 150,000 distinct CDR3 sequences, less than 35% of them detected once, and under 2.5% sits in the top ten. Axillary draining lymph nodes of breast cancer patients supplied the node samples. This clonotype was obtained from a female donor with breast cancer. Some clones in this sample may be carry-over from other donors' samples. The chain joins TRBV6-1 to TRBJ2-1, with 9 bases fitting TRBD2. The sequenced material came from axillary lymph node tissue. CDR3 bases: TGTGCCAGCAGTGAAGAGCCGCGGGGGGGTATGCAGTTCTTC. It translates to CASSEEPRGGMQFF.